This T cell receptor (beta chain) was identified during a study of shared clonotypes between healthy human individuals. The CDR3 covers 13 residues. Germline V gene data show CDR1 as SEHNR and CDR2 as FQNEAQ (reference sequence). The V and J ends lost 8 bases and 3 bases, in that order; junction bases with no gene match: 3. The assay was run at deep level. Using immunoSEQ multiplex PCR, the repertoire was profiled, and TCRdb retains in-frame clones only, with some absent. The table has 950,000 to 1,200,000 clones, approximately 75% seen once. The TCR comes from a man aged 18 to 30 in good health. Some clones in this sample may be carry-over from other donors' samples. The sample was memory CD4+ T cells from PBMCs. Subset indicated: CD45RA-negative fraction. V gene TRBV7-9 combines with J gene TRBJ2-3, with 9 bases matching TRBD2. The CDR3 loop is CASLREGTDTQYF. CDR3 coding DNA: TGTGCCAGCTTGCGGGAGGGTACAGATACGCAGTATTTT.